A selection of T cell receptor beta chains follows, all from one sample in a study of T cells after yellow fever vaccination. TCRdb re-derived calls from the 5' RACE reads in MiXCR, one entry per CDR3 protein. This sample has 300,000 to 350,000 distinct CDR3 sequences, with around 4.5% found just once. Sequencing used PBMCs, obtained 15 days after the yellow fever booster vaccination. These receptors were collected from a man between 18 and 35 years old who received the YFV17D yellow fever vaccine. CDR3s include the opening cysteine and the closing phenylalanine or tryptophan. Each record gives: CDR3 protein, CDR3 DNA, V gene, D gene, J gene, clone size, CDR3 length. D genes are given only for firm matches. Size is omitted from some rows. Given values are once, few, many or a class for expanded clones.

cdr3_aa: CASSQTGGAFF
cdr3_nt: TGTGCCAGCAGTCAAACAGGGGGAGCTTTCTTT
v_call: TRBV7-8
d_call: TRBD1
j_call: TRBJ1-1
clone_size: many
cdr3_length: 11

cdr3_aa: CASSVKWSSPTDTQYF
cdr3_nt: TGTGCCAGCAGCGTAAAGTGGTCAAGCCCCACAGATACGCAGTATTTT
v_call: TRBV9
d_call: -
j_call: TRBJ2-3
clone_size: many
cdr3_length: 16

cdr3_aa: CSARNRQGATEAFF
cdr3_nt: TGCAGTGCTAGAAATAGGCAGGGAGCCACTGAAGCTTTCTTT
v_call: TRBV20-1
d_call: -
j_call: TRBJ1-1
clone_size: -
cdr3_length: 14

cdr3_aa: CASSGPQGLPYNEQFF
cdr3_nt: TGTGCCAGCAGTGGACCCCAGGGGTTACCTTACAATGAGCAGTTCTTC
v_call: TRBV6-1
d_call: -
j_call: TRBJ2-1
clone_size: many
cdr3_length: 16

cdr3_aa: CASSYYGGTQYF
cdr3_nt: TGTGCCAGCAGTTACTACGGCGGAACCCAGTACTTC
v_call: TRBV6-2/TRBV6-3
d_call: -
j_call: TRBJ2-5
clone_size: -
cdr3_length: 12

cdr3_aa: CASSLGPADTQYF
cdr3_nt: TGTGCCAGCAGCTTAGGACCGGCGGATACGCAGTATTTT
v_call: TRBV7-2
d_call: -
j_call: TRBJ2-3
clone_size: -
cdr3_length: 13

cdr3_aa: CASSVAQRDTQYF
cdr3_nt: TGTGCCAGCAGCGTAGCACAGCGCGATACGCAGTATTTT
v_call: TRBV9
d_call: -
j_call: TRBJ2-3
clone_size: few
cdr3_length: 13

cdr3_aa: CASLLAGSTGELFF
cdr3_nt: TGTGCCAGCCTACTAGCGGGGTCCACCGGGGAGCTGTTTTTT
v_call: TRBV27
d_call: TRBD2
j_call: TRBJ2-2
clone_size: many
cdr3_length: 14

cdr3_aa: CASKGHFYGYTF
cdr3_nt: TGTGCCAGCAAGGGACATTTCTATGGCTACACCTTC
v_call: TRBV6-2/TRBV6-3
d_call: -
j_call: TRBJ1-2
clone_size: many
cdr3_length: 12

cdr3_aa: CAWSRGSGQPQHF
cdr3_nt: TGTGCCTGGAGTCGCGGGTCCGGGCAGCCCCAGCATTTT
v_call: TRBV30
d_call: -
j_call: TRBJ1-5
clone_size: -
cdr3_length: 13

cdr3_aa: CASSARGGQGYEQFF
cdr3_nt: TGTGCCAGCAGCGCCCGTGGGGGACAGGGCTATGAGCAGTTCTTC
v_call: TRBV7-9
d_call: TRBD1
j_call: TRBJ2-1
clone_size: -
cdr3_length: 15

cdr3_aa: CASSRQALLSGANVLTF
cdr3_nt: TGTGCCAGCAGCCGACAGGCACTACTCTCTGGGGCCAACGTCCTGACTTTC
v_call: TRBV11-2
d_call: -
j_call: TRBJ2-6
clone_size: many
cdr3_length: 17

cdr3_aa: CASRSQGQETQYF
cdr3_nt: TGTGCCAGCAGATCACAAGGACAAGAGACCCAGTACTTC
v_call: TRBV5-6
d_call: -
j_call: TRBJ2-5
clone_size: -
cdr3_length: 13

cdr3_aa: CAIGGWSSYNEQFF
cdr3_nt: TGTGCCATCGGCGGTTGGAGCTCCTACAATGAGCAGTTCTTC
v_call: TRBV10-3
d_call: -
j_call: TRBJ2-1
clone_size: -
cdr3_length: 14

cdr3_aa: CASSLRLWPQHF
cdr3_nt: TGTGCCAGCAGTTTAAGGTTGTGGCCCCAGCATTTT
v_call: TRBV12-3/TRBV12-4
d_call: -
j_call: TRBJ1-5
clone_size: few
cdr3_length: 12

cdr3_aa: CASSLADWAETQYF
cdr3_nt: TGTGCCAGCAGTCTTGCCGATTGGGCGGAGACCCAGTACTTC
v_call: TRBV5-5
d_call: -
j_call: TRBJ2-5
clone_size: few
cdr3_length: 14

cdr3_aa: CASSTDKYSNQPQHF
cdr3_nt: TGTGCCAGCAGCACAGACAAGTATAGCAATCAGCCCCAGCATTTT
v_call: TRBV6-6
d_call: -
j_call: TRBJ1-5
clone_size: few
cdr3_length: 15

cdr3_aa: CASSLAGLGAETQYF
cdr3_nt: TGCGCCAGCAGCTTGGCCGGTTTAGGGGCAGAGACCCAGTACTTC
v_call: TRBV5-1
d_call: -
j_call: TRBJ2-5
clone_size: many
cdr3_length: 15

cdr3_aa: CASSQDLPSGAQETQYF
cdr3_nt: TGCGCCAGCAGCCAAGATCTCCCTAGCGGGGCACAAGAGACCCAGTACTTC
v_call: TRBV4-3
d_call: TRBD2
j_call: TRBJ2-5
clone_size: few
cdr3_length: 17

cdr3_aa: CASSFWTASNEKLFF
cdr3_nt: TGTGCCAGCAGTTTCTGGACAGCCTCTAATGAAAAACTGTTTTTT
v_call: TRBV6-5
d_call: -
j_call: TRBJ1-4
clone_size: many
cdr3_length: 15

cdr3_aa: CASSPDRGWWNTEAFF
cdr3_nt: TGTGCCAGCAGTCCGGACAGGGGATGGTGGAACACTGAAGCTTTCTTT
v_call: TRBV6-2/TRBV6-3
d_call: TRBD1
j_call: TRBJ1-1
clone_size: -
cdr3_length: 16

cdr3_aa: CSKTVQETQYF
cdr3_nt: TGCAGCAAGACAGTCCAAGAGACCCAGTACTTC
v_call: TRBV29-1
d_call: -
j_call: TRBJ2-5
clone_size: many
cdr3_length: 11

cdr3_aa: CASSKGLAGFTDTQYF
cdr3_nt: TGCGCCAGCAGCAAGGGACTAGCGGGGTTCACAGATACGCAGTATTTT
v_call: TRBV5-1
d_call: TRBD2
j_call: TRBJ2-3
clone_size: -
cdr3_length: 16

cdr3_aa: CASSLATSPDTQYF
cdr3_nt: TGCGCCAGCAGCTTGGCCACCTCCCCAGATACGCAGTATTTT
v_call: TRBV5-1
d_call: -
j_call: TRBJ2-3
clone_size: few
cdr3_length: 14

cdr3_aa: CASSPRAGGAPLTDTQYF
cdr3_nt: TGTGCCAGCAGCCCCCGAGCCGGGGGGGCCCCCCTCACAGATACGCAGTATTTT
v_call: TRBV7-2
d_call: TRBD2
j_call: TRBJ2-3
clone_size: many
cdr3_length: 18

cdr3_aa: CASRPGPYYQETQYF
cdr3_nt: TGTGCCAGCAGACCCGGCCCCTACTATCAAGAGACCCAGTACTTC
v_call: TRBV6-2/TRBV6-3
d_call: -
j_call: TRBJ2-5
clone_size: many
cdr3_length: 15

cdr3_aa: CASSLVELTQFF
cdr3_nt: TGTGCCAGCAGCTTAGTTGAGCTCACTCAGTTCTTC
v_call: TRBV11-2
d_call: -
j_call: TRBJ2-1
clone_size: few
cdr3_length: 12

cdr3_aa: CASSYSSVRGGEDYGYTF
cdr3_nt: TGTGCCAGCAGTTACAGTTCCGTAAGAGGGGGCGAAGACTATGGCTACACCTTC
v_call: TRBV6-2/TRBV6-3
d_call: TRBD1
j_call: TRBJ1-2
clone_size: -
cdr3_length: 18

cdr3_aa: CASSVQGITEAFF
cdr3_nt: TGTGCCAGTAGTGTTCAAGGGATAACTGAAGCTTTCTTT
v_call: TRBV19
d_call: -
j_call: TRBJ1-1
clone_size: few
cdr3_length: 13

cdr3_aa: CASSLGGRGFSSPLHF
cdr3_nt: TGTGCCAGCAGCTTGGGGGGCCGGGGATTTAGTTCACCCCTCCACTTT
v_call: TRBV5-4
d_call: -
j_call: TRBJ1-6
clone_size: few
cdr3_length: 16

cdr3_aa: CASSQEGGMDYGYTF
cdr3_nt: TGCGCCAGCAGCCAAGAAGGGGGCATGGACTATGGCTACACCTTC
v_call: TRBV4-1
d_call: TRBD1
j_call: TRBJ1-2
clone_size: -
cdr3_length: 15

cdr3_aa: CASIGREENTEAFF
cdr3_nt: TGTGCCAGCATCGGACGCGAGGAGAACACTGAAGCTTTCTTT
v_call: TRBV3-1
d_call: -
j_call: TRBJ1-1
clone_size: -
cdr3_length: 14

cdr3_aa: CASSYSKSGSYNSPLHF
cdr3_nt: TGTGCCAGCAGTTACTCGAAATCGGGCTCCTATAATTCACCCCTCCACTTT
v_call: TRBV6-5
d_call: -
j_call: TRBJ1-6
clone_size: -
cdr3_length: 17

cdr3_aa: CASSPGPTWETQYF
cdr3_nt: TGCGCCAGCAGCCCCGGACCTACATGGGAGACCCAGTACTTC
v_call: TRBV5-1
d_call: -
j_call: TRBJ2-5
clone_size: many
cdr3_length: 14

cdr3_aa: CASSPTGGQETQYF
cdr3_nt: TGTGCCAGCAGCCCTACAGGGGGCCAAGAGACCCAGTACTTC
v_call: TRBV5-1
d_call: TRBD1
j_call: TRBJ2-5
clone_size: many
cdr3_length: 14

cdr3_aa: CASSVQGTGELFF
cdr3_nt: TGCGCCAGCAGCGTACAGGGGACCGGGGAGCTGTTTTTT
v_call: TRBV5-1
d_call: TRBD1
j_call: TRBJ2-2
clone_size: many
cdr3_length: 13

cdr3_aa: CASSLIPSGAPDTQYF
cdr3_nt: TGTGCCAGCAGCTTAATTCCTAGCGGGGCCCCAGATACGCAGTATTTT
v_call: TRBV7-6
d_call: TRBD2
j_call: TRBJ2-3
clone_size: many
cdr3_length: 16

cdr3_aa: CASSFGQGSYTF
cdr3_nt: TGTGCCAGCAGTTTCGGACAGGGGAGCTACACCTTC
v_call: TRBV6-2/TRBV6-3
d_call: TRBD1
j_call: TRBJ1-2
clone_size: many
cdr3_length: 12

cdr3_aa: CASGESSYNSPLHF
cdr3_nt: TGTGCCAGCGGAGAGAGCTCCTATAATTCACCCCTCCACTTT
v_call: TRBV12-3/TRBV12-4
d_call: -
j_call: TRBJ1-6
clone_size: -
cdr3_length: 14

cdr3_aa: CAWSVPRGGHVNTEAFF
cdr3_nt: TGTGCCTGGAGTGTACCCAGGGGTGGGCATGTGAACACTGAAGCTTTCTTT
v_call: TRBV30
d_call: -
j_call: TRBJ1-1
clone_size: -
cdr3_length: 17

cdr3_aa: CSVAGTWGGETQYF
cdr3_nt: TGCAGCGTAGCCGGGACTTGGGGAGGGGAGACCCAGTACTTC
v_call: TRBV29-1
d_call: TRBD2
j_call: TRBJ2-5
clone_size: few
cdr3_length: 14

cdr3_aa: CASSLATGGSYNEQFF
cdr3_nt: TGTGCCAGCAGCTTGGCGACAGGGGGGAGTTACAATGAGCAGTTCTTC
v_call: TRBV5-4
d_call: TRBD1
j_call: TRBJ2-1
clone_size: many
cdr3_length: 16

cdr3_aa: CSATLGAYNEQFF
cdr3_nt: TGCAGTGCGACCTTGGGTGCCTACAATGAGCAGTTCTTC
v_call: TRBV20-1
d_call: -
j_call: TRBJ2-1
clone_size: many
cdr3_length: 13

cdr3_aa: CASSLQGLYYGYTF
cdr3_nt: TGTGCCAGCAGCTTACAGGGACTCTACTATGGCTACACCTTC
v_call: TRBV7-8
d_call: -
j_call: TRBJ1-2
clone_size: many
cdr3_length: 14

cdr3_aa: CASSEALTTDTQYF
cdr3_nt: TGTGCCAGCAGTGAAGCGCTTACGACAGATACGCAGTATTTT
v_call: TRBV2
d_call: -
j_call: TRBJ2-3
clone_size: many
cdr3_length: 14

cdr3_aa: CASSPLAAGQETQYF
cdr3_nt: TGCGCCAGCAGCCCATTAGCGGCGGGCCAAGAGACCCAGTACTTC
v_call: TRBV5-1
d_call: -
j_call: TRBJ2-5
clone_size: many
cdr3_length: 15

cdr3_aa: CSARVRLSESYTF
cdr3_nt: TGCAGTGCCCGCGTCCGACTTTCTGAGAGCTACACCTTC
v_call: TRBV20-1
d_call: -
j_call: TRBJ1-2
clone_size: many
cdr3_length: 13

cdr3_aa: CASSPKLGQGAHEQYF
cdr3_nt: TGTGCCAGCTCACCAAAATTGGGACAGGGGGCGCACGAGCAGTACTTC
v_call: TRBV18
d_call: TRBD1
j_call: TRBJ2-7
clone_size: many
cdr3_length: 16

cdr3_aa: CASSSPRTGAEAFF
cdr3_nt: TGTGCCAGCAGCTCACCGAGAACAGGAGCTGAAGCTTTCTTT
v_call: TRBV7-8
d_call: -
j_call: TRBJ1-1
clone_size: many
cdr3_length: 14

cdr3_aa: CASRGPPMRQGYSSNQPQHF
cdr3_nt: TGTGCCAGCAGGGGACCTCCCATGCGACAGGGGTATAGTAGCAATCAGCCCCAGCATTTT
v_call: TRBV12-3/TRBV12-4
d_call: TRBD1
j_call: TRBJ1-5
clone_size: many
cdr3_length: 20

cdr3_aa: CASSSAPGTGYTF
cdr3_nt: TGTGCCAGCTCCTCGGCGCCCGGAACTGGCTACACCTTC
v_call: TRBV7-9
d_call: -
j_call: TRBJ1-2
clone_size: many
cdr3_length: 13

cdr3_aa: CASSPTTGLKQFF
cdr3_nt: TGTGCCAGCAGCCCTACTACAGGACTAAAGCAGTTCTTC
v_call: TRBV7-9
d_call: -
j_call: TRBJ2-1
clone_size: many
cdr3_length: 13

cdr3_aa: CASSQRRQGAGDTQYF
cdr3_nt: TGCGCCAGCAGCCAAAGAAGACAGGGGGCTGGAGATACGCAGTATTTT
v_call: TRBV5-1
d_call: TRBD1
j_call: TRBJ2-3
clone_size: -
cdr3_length: 16

cdr3_aa: CASSQVVQGNEKLFF
cdr3_nt: TGTGCCAGCAGCCAAGTGGTACAGGGTAATGAAAAACTGTTTTTT
v_call: TRBV4-2
d_call: -
j_call: TRBJ1-4
clone_size: -
cdr3_length: 15